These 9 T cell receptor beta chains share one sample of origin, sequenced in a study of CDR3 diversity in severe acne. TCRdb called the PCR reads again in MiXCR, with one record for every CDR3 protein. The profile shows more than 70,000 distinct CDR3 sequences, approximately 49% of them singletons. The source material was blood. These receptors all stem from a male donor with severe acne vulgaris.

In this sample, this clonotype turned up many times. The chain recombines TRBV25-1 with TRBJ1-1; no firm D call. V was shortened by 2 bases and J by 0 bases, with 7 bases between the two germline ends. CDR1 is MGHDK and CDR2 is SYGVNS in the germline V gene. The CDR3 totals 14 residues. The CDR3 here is CASSEPGVNTEAFF. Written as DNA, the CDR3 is TGTGCCAGCAGTGAACCGGGAGTGAACACTGAAGCTTTCTTT.

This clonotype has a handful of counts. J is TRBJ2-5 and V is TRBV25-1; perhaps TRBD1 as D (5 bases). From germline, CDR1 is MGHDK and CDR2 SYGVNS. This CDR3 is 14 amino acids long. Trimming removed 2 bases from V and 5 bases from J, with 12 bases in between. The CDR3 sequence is CASSEQGFGETQYF. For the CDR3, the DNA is TGTGCCAGCAGTGAACAGGGTTTTGGGGAGACCCAGTACTTC.

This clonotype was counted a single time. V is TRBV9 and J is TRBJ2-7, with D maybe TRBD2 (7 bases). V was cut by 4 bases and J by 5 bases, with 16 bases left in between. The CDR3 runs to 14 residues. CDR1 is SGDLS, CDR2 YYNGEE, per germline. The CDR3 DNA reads TGTGCCAGCAGCATAGGGGGGGGTCTGCACGAGCAGTACTTC. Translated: CASSIGGGLHEQYF.

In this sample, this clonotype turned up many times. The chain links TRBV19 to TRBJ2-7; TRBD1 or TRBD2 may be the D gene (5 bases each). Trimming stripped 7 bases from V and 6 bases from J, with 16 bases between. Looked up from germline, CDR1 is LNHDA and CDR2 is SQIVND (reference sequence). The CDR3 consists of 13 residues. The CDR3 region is CASTPGTGSEQYF. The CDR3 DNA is TGTGCCAGTACCCCGGGGACCGGCTCCGAGCAGTACTTC. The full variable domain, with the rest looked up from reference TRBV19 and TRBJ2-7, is DGGITQSPKYLFRKEGQNVTLSCEQNLNHDAMYWYRQDPGQGLRLIYYSQIVNDFQKGDIAEGYSVSREKKESFPLTVTSAQKNPTAFYLCASTPGTGSEQYFGPGTRLTVT.

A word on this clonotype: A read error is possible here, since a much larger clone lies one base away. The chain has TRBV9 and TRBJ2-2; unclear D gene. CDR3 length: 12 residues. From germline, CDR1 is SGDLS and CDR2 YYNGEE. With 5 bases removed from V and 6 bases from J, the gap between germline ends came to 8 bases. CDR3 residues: CASSPPAGELFF. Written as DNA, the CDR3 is TGTGCCAGCAGTCCCCCGGCCGGGGAGCTGTTTTTT.

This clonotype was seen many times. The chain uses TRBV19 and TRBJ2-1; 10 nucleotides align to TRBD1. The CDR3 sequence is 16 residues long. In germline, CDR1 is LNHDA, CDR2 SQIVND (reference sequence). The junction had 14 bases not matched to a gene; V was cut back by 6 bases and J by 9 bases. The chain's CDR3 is CASRRGRQGACGEQFF. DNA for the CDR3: TGTGCCAGTAGGCGGGGCCGACAGGGGGCTTGCGGTGAGCAGTTCTTC.

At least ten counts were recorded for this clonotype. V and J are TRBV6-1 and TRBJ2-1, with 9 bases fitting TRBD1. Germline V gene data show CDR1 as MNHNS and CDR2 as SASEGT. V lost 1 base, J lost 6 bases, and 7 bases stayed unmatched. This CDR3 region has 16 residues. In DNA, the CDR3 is TGTGCCAGCAGTGAAGTCCCGGGACAGGGTGGCAATGAGCAGTTCTTC. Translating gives CASSEVPGQGGNEQFF.

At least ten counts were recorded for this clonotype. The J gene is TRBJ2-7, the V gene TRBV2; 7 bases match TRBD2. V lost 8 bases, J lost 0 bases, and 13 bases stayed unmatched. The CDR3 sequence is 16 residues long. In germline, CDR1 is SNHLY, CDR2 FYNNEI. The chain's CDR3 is CASGELGLAVSYEQYF. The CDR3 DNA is TGTGCCAGCGGCGAACTGGGGCTAGCGGTCTCCTACGAGCAGTACTTC.

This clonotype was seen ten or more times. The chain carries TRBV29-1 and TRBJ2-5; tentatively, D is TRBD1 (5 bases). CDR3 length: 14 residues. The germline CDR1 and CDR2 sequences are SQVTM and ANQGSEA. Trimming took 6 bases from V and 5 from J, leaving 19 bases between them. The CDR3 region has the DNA TGCAGCGTGGTCCCCATCGGCAGGGTGGAGACCCAGTACTTC. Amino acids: CSVVPIGRVETQYF. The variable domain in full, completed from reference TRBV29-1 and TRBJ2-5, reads SAVISQKPSRDICQRGTSLTIQCQVDSQVTMMFWYRQQPGQSLTLIATANQGSEATYESGFVIDKFPISRPNLTFSTLTVSNMSPEDSSIYLCSVVPIGRVETQYFGPGTRLLVL.